This TCR beta chain is drawn from a study of blood T cell repertoires in COVID-19. Across the study: From T cells, B-cell-depleted T cells, or PBMCs came the material, which was cDNA or gDNA.

TCRdb's copy holds only in-frame clones and misses some; the assay was immunoSEQ multiplex PCR. This sample yields some 160,000 clones, of which 78% are seen a single time; about 15% belongs to the top ten. The sequence was obtained from a woman older than 75 with acute or convalescent COVID-19. The specimen was peripheral blood.

The CDR3 loop is CASSLVQQNSPLHF. The CDR3 coding sequence is TGTGCCAGCAGCTTAGTACAGCAGAATTCACCCCTCCACTTT. The V call is TRBV7-8, the J call TRBJ1-6; unclear D gene. The germline gives CDR1 SGHVS, CDR2 FQNEAQ. Between the trimmed V and J ends, which lost 1 base and 7 bases, there was a span of 8 bases. CDR3 length equals 14 residues.